This passage covers 23 T cell receptor beta chains from one sample sequenced in a study of shared clonotypes between healthy human individuals (dated by TCRdb to the early 2020s). The method was the immunoSEQ multiplex PCR assay. The clones in this table, taken by TCRdb from immuneACCESS, are in-frame only. Not every clone is retained; where verified, under half of the shortfall comes from an unresolved V gene, and the cause of the rest is unknown. In this sample the table shows around 1,000,000 clones, 60% to 80% of which occur a single time. Over 0.8% of the sample belongs to the ten largest clones. The sequencing input was memory CD4+ T cells from PBMCs. The sample's cell subset or site, from its label and the paper: CD45RA-negative fraction. These receptors were collected from a man aged 18 to 29 in good health. Some clones in this sample may be carry-over from other donors' samples.

CDR3 residues: CASSYRRQGGSGANVLTF. The CDR3 DNA reads TGTGCCAGCAGTTACAGGCGACAGGGAGGCTCTGGGGCCAACGTCCTGACTTTC. This rearrangement joins TRBV6-4 to TRBJ2-6, with D perhaps TRBD1 (7 bases). Trimming left V 5 bases short and J 0 bases short, with 17 bases between. CDR3 length equals 18 residues. Germline V gene data show CDR1 as MRHNA and CDR2 as SNTAGT.

V is TRBV7-3 and J is TRBJ2-1, with D possibly matching TRBD2 (5 bases). Germline-derived CDR1 and CDR2 are SGHTA and FQGTGA. The CDR3 sequence is 15 residues long. V lost 2 bases, J lost 6 bases, and 14 bases lay in between. The CDR3 nucleotides are TGTGCCAGCAGCTTATTGCCTAGTCGGGGCAATGAGCAGTTCTTC. Its protein is CASSLLPSRGNEQFF.

The chain has TRBV7-2 and TRBJ2-7; a possible D gene is TRBD2 (5 bases). Trimming removed 2 bases at V and 2 bases at J, with 10 bases between. Germline V gives CDR1 SGHTA, CDR2 FQGNSA. The CDR3 has 14 amino acids. The CDR3, as DNA: TGTGCCAGCAGCTTATGGCACGGGACCTACGAGCAGTACTTC. Translated, it gives CASSLWHGTYEQYF.

Comment on this clone: The identical CDR3 is also encoded by other nucleotide sequences in the sample. The genes are TRBV27 and TRBJ2-1; no firm D call. Trimming cost V 6 bases and J 2 bases, with 8 bases left between them. This CDR3 spans 13 amino acids. Germline values: CDR1 MNHEY, CDR2 SMNVEV (reference sequence). The CDR3, as DNA: TGTGCCAGCAGCCGGACGGCCTACAATGAGCAGTTCTTC. Translating it yields CASSRTAYNEQFF.

This chain uses TRBV7-9 with TRBJ2-1, with 7 bases lining up with TRBD2. Trimming removed 5 bases from V and 8 bases from J; junction bases left unmatched: 15. CDR1 and CDR2 (germline): SEHNR, FQNEAQ (reference sequence). The CDR3 runs to 16 residues. The CDR3 DNA reads TGTGCCAGCAGCCCCTATTGGACTAGGGCGTCGGATGAGCAGTTCTTC. Its protein is CASSPYWTRASDEQFF.

CDR3 DNA: TGCGCCAGCAAGCAGCTTGCAACTAATGAAAAACTGTTTTTT. Amino acid sequence: CASKQLATNEKLFF. V is TRBV5-1 and J is TRBJ1-4; D call uncertain. Germline CDR1 is SGHRS and CDR2 is YFSETQ. This CDR3 spans 14 amino acids. Trimming pared 6 bases from V and 0 bases from J, leaving 9 bases between.

This sequence joins TRBV18 and TRBJ2-3; D may be TRBD1 or TRBD2 (6 bases each). The CDR3 spans 15 residues. Germline V lookup: CDR1 KGHSH, CDR2 LQKENI. Trimming left V 3 bases short and J 3 bases short, with 13 bases between. The CDR3, as DNA: TGTGCCAGCTCACCGGGGGGCCTGAGGACAGATACGCAGTATTTT. Encoded protein: CASSPGGLRTDTQYF.

CDR3 nucleotides: TGTGCCAGCAGCTTAGGGGTTCCTGGGGCGTTCTATGGCTACACCTTC. Translation gives CASSLGVPGAFYGYTF. The V and J genes are TRBV7-8 and TRBJ1-2; D possibly corresponds to TRBD1 (5 bases). Germline V CDR1 and CDR2: SGHVS, FQNEAQ. The CDR3 extends over 16 amino acids. Trimming pared 1 base from V and 4 bases from J, leaving 16 bases between.

Turning to this clone: This may come from a read error, since a much larger clone is one base off. This CDR3 is CAWTAGAGQHQHF. The CDR3 coding sequence is TGTGCCTGGACCGCAGGGGCGGGACAGCACCAGCATTTT. The chain links TRBV30 to TRBJ1-5; 7 bases map to TRBD1. The CDR3 extends over 13 amino acids. Germline V gives CDR1 GTSNPN, CDR2 SVGIG (reference sequence).

This clone was picked up a small number of times. V and J are TRBV28 and TRBJ1-4, with TRBD1 as a possible D gene (5 bases). Germline CDR1 and CDR2: MDHEN and SYDVKM. This CDR3 comprises 14 residues. Trimming took off 8 bases at V and 3 bases at J, with 13 bases between the two ends. The CDR3 region has the DNA TGTGCCAGCCGGGGGACTAGGTCTAATGAAAAACTGTTTTTT. Its protein product is CASRGTRSNEKLFF.

This chain joins TRBV28 and TRBJ2-7, with D hard to call. The CDR3 sequence is 12 residues long. Germline loops: CDR1 MDHEN, CDR2 SYDVKM. V lost 5 bases to trimming and J lost 10 bases, with 15 bases between them. In DNA, the CDR3 is TGTGCCAGCAGTGAGACCATCCCTAAACAGTACTTC. As protein: CASSETIPKQYF. Supplemented by reference TRBV28 and TRBJ2-7, the full variable domain reads DVKVTQSSRYLVKRTGEKVFLECVQDMDHENMFWYRQDPGLGLRLIYFSYDVKMKEKGDIPEGYSVSREKKERFSLILESASTNQTSMYLCASSETIPKQYFGPGTRLTVT.

The V and J genes are TRBV5-4 and TRBJ1-2; the D is unclear. The CDR3 loop spans 15 amino acids. Trimming took 4 bases from V and 2 from J, leaving 15 bases between them. The germline V gene encodes CDR1 SGHNT and CDR2 YYREEE (reference sequence). CDR3 in DNA: TGTGCCAGCAGCCCAAGTGCGGGAGGGAACTATGGCTACACCTTC. The encoded protein is CASSPSAGGNYGYTF. The complete variable domain, with remaining parts taken from reference TRBV5-4 and TRBJ1-2, reads ETGVTQSPTHLIKTRGQQVTLRCSSQSGHNTVSWYQQALGQGPQFIFQYYREEENGRGNFPPRFSGLQFPNYSSELNVNALELDDSALYLCASSPSAGGNYGYTFGSGTRLTVV.

In its sample, this clone was seen many times. The chain employs TRBV30 and TRBJ1-1; TRBD1 matches 8 bases. CDR3 length: 14 amino acids. V shed 3 bases, J shed 11 bases, and the junction held 14 bases outside the gene matches. Germline CDR1 and CDR2: GTSNPN and SVGIG (reference sequence). CDR3 DNA: TGTGCCTGGAGGGAAAGACAGGGGTCTGTGGTGGCTTTCTTT. Translating it yields CAWRERQGSVVAFF.

V usage is TRBV7-8 and J usage is TRBJ2-5; D may be TRBD1 or TRBD2 (5 bases each). V dropped 7 bases and J dropped 5 bases, with 14 bases sitting between them. Germline V lookup: CDR1 SGHVS, CDR2 FQNEAQ. The CDR3 is 13 amino acids. In nucleotides, the CDR3 is TGTGCCAGCACCAGTTGGGGGAGTGAGACCCAGTACTTC. It specifies CASTSWGSETQYF.

The V and J genes are TRBV19 and TRBJ1-5; D ambiguous. This CDR3 contains 14 residues. Germline V gene data show CDR1 as LNHDA and CDR2 as SQIVND (reference sequence). V was pared by 5 bases and J by 3 bases, with 11 bases between. CDR3 DNA sequence: TGTGCCAGTAGTCCCGCCCGGGCCAATCAGCCCCAGCATTTT. Translation gives CASSPARANQPQHF. The full variable domain, with the rest looked up from reference TRBV19 and TRBJ1-5, is DGGITQSPKYLFRKEGQNVTLSCEQNLNHDAMYWYRQDPGQGLRLIYYSQIVNDFQKGDIAEGYSVSREKKESFPLTVTSAQKNPTAFYLCASSPARANQPQHFGDGTRLSIL.

Worth noting for this clone: This same CDR3 is encoded by further DNA sequences in the sample. CDR3 sequence reads: CASSPTDRARGYTF. CDR3 nucleotides: TGTGCCAGCAGCCCCACTGACAGGGCAAGGGGCTACACCTTC. The V and J genes are TRBV27 and TRBJ1-2; 7 bases fit TRBD1. The germline V gene has CDR1 MNHEY and CDR2 SMNVEV (reference sequence). The CDR3 is 14 residues long. After removal of 6 bases from V and 8 bases from J, the junction contained 12 bases not matched to a gene.

This clone was recorded only once. This chain links TRBV28 with TRBJ2-6; possible D gene TRBD1, 6 bases. Germline-derived CDR1 and CDR2 are MDHEN and SYDVKM. CDR3 size: 15 residues. Trimming shortened V by 4 bases and J by 1 base, and 8 bases separated the two germline ends. CDR3 residues: CASSSTGSGANVLTF. The CDR3 bases are TGTGCCAGCAGTTCAACAGGGTCTGGGGCCAACGTCCTGACTTTC.

This chain links TRBV18 with TRBJ1-4, with D unresolved. The CDR3 covers 16 residues. CDR1 is KGHSH and CDR2 is LQKENI in the germline V gene. Trimming removed 2 bases at V and 0 bases at J, with 10 bases between. The CDR3: CASSPGSSATNEKLFF. For the CDR3, the DNA is TGTGCCAGCTCACCAGGGAGTTCAGCAACTAATGAAAAACTGTTTTTT.

The chain joins TRBV2 to TRBJ1-5, with 10 bases aligning to TRBD1. From germline, CDR1 is SNHLY and CDR2 FYNNEI. V shed 6 bases and J 6 bases; nucleotides not matched to a gene: 5. This CDR3 is 14 amino acids long. The CDR3 sequence is CASSAGQGGQPQHF. The CDR3 nucleotides are TGTGCCAGCAGCGCTGGACAGGGGGGTCAGCCCCAGCATTTT. Drawing the rest from reference TRBV2 and TRBJ1-5, the complete variable domain is EPEVTQTPSHQVTQMGQEVILRCVPISNHLYFYWYRQILGQKVEFLVSFYNNEISEKSEIFDDQFSVERPDGSNFTLKIRSTKLEDSAMYFCASSAGQGGQPQHFGDGTRLSIL.

This clone was seen a handful of times. CDR3 in amino acids: CASSAGERSGNTIYF. The CDR3 region has the DNA TGTGCCAGTAGCGCAGGGGAACGCTCTGGAAACACCATATATTTT. The chain employs TRBV19 and TRBJ1-3; a weak D match, TRBD1 (6 bases). The CDR3 totals 15 residues. Trimming took off 6 bases at V and 0 bases at J, with 12 bases between the two ends. In germline, CDR1 is LNHDA, CDR2 SQIVND (reference sequence).

The chain carries TRBV11-2 and TRBJ2-7; D uncertain. Trimming removed 3 bases at V and 5 bases at J, with 11 bases between. Germline CDR1 and CDR2: SGHAT and FQNNGV. The CDR3 consists of 13 residues. CDR3 region: CASSFPSTHEQYF. The DNA for the CDR3 is TGTGCCAGCAGCTTCCCTTCAACCCACGAGCAGTACTTC.

The chain couples TRBV27 to TRBJ2-2; 8 bases line up with TRBD1. CDR3 size: 17 residues. CDR1 is MNHEY and CDR2 is SMNVEV in the germline V gene (reference sequence). The V gene end was trimmed by 2 bases and the J gene end by 7 bases; junction bases not matched to a gene: 12. CDR3 region: CASSLRGTGTTSGELFF. Written as DNA, the CDR3 is TGTGCCAGCAGTTTACGGGGGACAGGAACGACCAGCGGGGAGCTGTTTTTT.

The chain has TRBV27 and TRBJ2-4; a possible D gene is TRBD2 (6 bases). Trimming shortened V by 3 bases and J by 6 bases, and 9 bases separated the two germline ends. The CDR3 is 13 residues long. Germline V gene data show CDR1 as MNHEY and CDR2 as SMNVEV (reference sequence). The CDR3, as DNA: TGTGCCAGCAGTTTGGCCGGGGGAAACATTCAGTACTTC. Protein: CASSLAGGNIQYF.